This T cell receptor (beta chain) is from a study of cytomegalovirus exposure and HLA in healthy donors. V lost 0 bases and J lost 5; bases outside the gene matches: 3. Looked up from germline, CDR1 is GTSNPN and CDR2 is SVGIG (reference sequence). This CDR3 is 13 amino acids long. The primer mix had 60 Vbeta and 13 Jbeta primers. Sequencing was performed with immunoSEQ multiplex PCR; in TCRdb, only in-frame clones are kept and a portion is missing. The table has 170,000 or so clones, 80% seen once. The material sequenced was PBMCs. The gene calls are TRBV30 and TRBJ2-7; 8 bases are a match to TRBD2. The clonotype originates from a boy aged 10-17 years in good health and CMV-seronegative. The DNA for the CDR3 is TGTGCCTGGAGTGTACTAGCGGACCACGAGCAGTACTTC. As protein: CAWSVLADHEQYF.